This T cell receptor (beta chain) was recorded in a study of T cells after yellow fever vaccination (dated by TCRdb to the late 2010s). Notes on the research overall: Libraries from fractions with low cell numbers were prepared with the SMART-Seq v4 Ultra Low Input RNA kit. Blood samples were taken at several timepoints before and after primary and secondary immunization, and bulk PBMC replicates and cell subsets were isolated. To track T-cell clones before and after primary and booster YFV17D yellow fever vaccination, bulk TCR alpha and beta repertoires were sequenced longitudinally. Two healthy male donors, one aged 18 to 30 and one aged 30 to 40 years, made up the cohort.

A word on this clonotype: Its recognized antigen is unknown. Per-base quality was not reported, and no clone a single base away is much larger than it.

This specimen's treatment or condition label, per the study, means: live attenuated yellow fever vaccine strain. Two biological replicates of bulk PBMCs were collected at each blood-draw timepoint. A standard Ficoll-Paque protocol was used to isolate PBMCs from peripheral blood. TriZol was used to extract RNA from bulk PBMCs, from CD4 and CD8 fractions, and from dextramer-positive and dextramer-negative fractions. General conclusions and limits of the study: After the booster, most of the clones that had expanded following primary vaccination were detected again (96% of CD4 and 80% to 90% of CD8), which suggests that memory was broadly maintained. Computational filtering was needed because FACS-sorted repertoires could contain abundant contaminating clonotypes from the bulk population. The secondary T-cell response was weaker than the primary response but faster, peaking on day 5 instead of day 15. A small share of clonotypes was detected in both CD4 and CD8 compartments, with the overlap likely arising from convergent recombination. The study included only a couple of donors, which limits how far the findings can be generalized.

The CDR3 starts with the cysteine, ends with the phenylalanine, and has 15 residues. The CDR3 DNA has 45 bases and is translated from base 1. Per the germline V gene, SNHLY is the CDR1 and FYNNEI is the CDR2. V is reduced by 4 bases and J by 5 bases, leaving a spacing of 17 bases between them. Synthesis of TCR cDNA relied on 5'RACE template switching, a step that introduced a universal primer site along with unique molecular identifiers. Priming of cDNA synthesis was performed from both the TCR alpha and TCR beta constant segments. Library amplification used two PCR steps, and the second PCR step added sample barcodes and sequencing adapters. Sequencing of libraries was done on Illumina HiSeq 2500 (2x100 bp) or NovaSeq (2x150 bp). Per the original workflow: MIGEC was used to demultiplex reads and collapse the reads into UMI consensus sequences, and MiXCR was used for V(D)J alignment. Vaccine-responding clonotypes were defined with edgeR using replicate PBMC samples, requiring FDR below 0.01 and a log2 fold change above 5 up to day 15. Bulk clonotypes were assigned CD4 or CD8 identity according to which sequenced CD4 or CD8 repertoire held them at higher abundance. TCRdb reran the public reads through fastp at Q25 and MiXCR, keeping productive beta chains. Rows merge per CDR3 protein into single entries with the most common DNA and genes. In this record, the V and J calls reflect TCRdb's handling and not the investigators' own analysis. This sample gives a few hundred thousand distinct CDR3 sequences in total; about 9.5% of them show up just once. Of the sample, more than 15% is held by the ten largest clones.

The material was PBMCs, obtained on the day of the first yellow fever vaccination. The receptor chain draws on TRBV2 and TRBJ1-1, and possibly TRBD1, on 5 matching bases. This receptor was obtained from a man between 18 and 29 years old who received the YFV17D yellow fever vaccine. The nucleotides are TGTGCCAGCAGTGGTGAGGGCAGGGCGGGAACTGAAGCTTTCTTT. Its product reads: CASSGEGRAGTEAFF. With the rest looked up from the reference TRBV2 and TRBJ1-1 genes rather than sequenced, the full variable domain is EPEVTQTPSHQVTQMGQEVILRCVPISNHLYFYWYRQILGQKVEFLVSFYNNEISEKSEIFDDQFSVERPDGSNFTLKIRSTKLEDSAMYFCASSGEGRAGTEAFFGQGTRLTVV.